The 8 T cell receptor beta chains in this list originate from one sample, sequenced in a study of tumor-infiltrating lymphocytes in glioblastoma multiforme. Three nested ARM-PCR rounds with V-beta and C-beta primers built TCRB libraries. TCRdb redid the calling of the multiplex PCR reads with MiXCR, one entry per CDR3 protein. The table lists 15,000 to 20,000 distinct CDR3 sequences, 55% to 70% of them singletons, with around 18% in the top ten. Sequenced input: peripheral blood. The receptors stem from a male donor with glioblastoma.

In regard to this clonotype: A much larger clonotype is one base distant, so this may be a read error. The chain links TRBV5-1 to TRBJ2-5, with 10 bases lining up with TRBD1. This CDR3 comprises 14 residues. The germline CDR1 and CDR2 sequences are SGHRS and YFSETQ. The CDR3 DNA sequence: TGCGCCAACAGCCCTGGACAGGGGGGAGAGACCCAGTACTTC. This encodes CANSPGQGGETQYF.

Regarding this clonotype: The junction departs from germline at one end; a sequencing error may be responsible. This sequence joins TRBV11-2 and TRBJ2-7; 10 bases map to TRBD2. The germline V gene has CDR1 SGHAT and CDR2 FQNNGV. The CDR3 spans 14 residues. CDR3 DNA sequence: TGTGCCAGCAACTTATATCTAGCGGGAGACGAGCAGTACTTC. Translation gives CASNLYLAGDEQYF.

The chain joins TRBV5-6 to TRBJ2-7, with unresolved D. V lost 5 bases and J 5 bases, leaving 17 bases between the germline ends. Per the germline V gene, CDR1 is SGHDT and CDR2 is YYEEEE. The CDR3 length is 14 residues. The CDR3: CASSRRTISDEQYF. The CDR3 DNA is TGTGCCAGCAGTCGTCGAACGATCAGTGACGAGCAGTACTTC. Using reference TRBV5-6 and TRBJ2-7 for the parts outside the CDR3, the full variable domain is DAGVTQSPTHLIKTRGQQVTLRCSPKSGHDTVSWYQQALGQGPQFIFQYYEEEERQRGNFPDRFSGHQFPNYSSELNVNALLLGDSALYLCASSRRTISDEQYFGPGTRLTVT.

Ten or more counts support this clonotype. The rearrangement uses TRBV4-1 and TRBJ2-1; a weak D match, TRBD1 (6 bases). The CDR3 contains 16 residues. Trimming took off 3 bases at V and 4 bases at J, with 16 bases between the two ends. Germline values: CDR1 MGHRA, CDR2 YSYEKL. CDR3 sequence: CASSQPGQDIYNEQFF. The CDR3 DNA is TGCGCCAGCAGCCAGCCGGGACAAGACATATACAATGAGCAGTTCTTC.

The table lists this clonotype with a count of one. CDR3 in DNA: TGTGCCAGCAGCTTAGCCACGACTAGCGGGCTTTCTAGGCTGTTTTTT. It is translated as CASSLATTSGLSRLFF. The chain employs TRBV11-2 and TRBJ2-2; 10 bases match TRBD2. CDR1 and CDR2 (germline): SGHAT, FQNNGV. The V segment lost 1 base and the J segment 13 bases; nucleotides outside the gene matches: 12. The CDR3 is 16 amino acids.

V usage is TRBV11-3 and J usage is TRBJ2-3, with 12 nucleotides matching TRBD2. Losses at the gene ends were 2 bases for V and 3 bases for J; bases not matched to a gene: 3. CDR1 and CDR2 from the germline V gene are SGHNT and YENEEA. The length of the CDR3 is 16 residues. The CDR3 bases are TGTGCCAGCAGCTTATCCGGGACTAGCGGGACAGATACGCAGTATTTT. Translation: CASSLSGTSGTDTQYF.

J is TRBJ2-5 and V is TRBV11-2, with 7 bases matching TRBD1. Germline V gives CDR1 SGHAT, CDR2 FQNNGV. This CDR3 comprises 16 residues. In DNA, the CDR3 is TGTGCAGGCAGCTTTGACAAGGGACAGTACCAAGAGACCCAGTACTTC. Protein sequence: CAGSFDKGQYQETQYF.

The V call is TRBV20-1, the J call TRBJ2-7, with 7 bases lining up with TRBD2. Germline CDR1 is DFQATT and CDR2 is SNEGSKA (reference sequence). The CDR3 length is 15 residues. J gave up 3 bases and V 3 bases, and 11 bases lay outside the gene matches. For the CDR3, the DNA is TGCAGTGCTAGGGGTGGGGGGGGAATCCACTACGAGCAGTACTTC. Translating gives CSARGGGGIHYEQYF.